There are a few counts of the clone carrying this T cell receptor beta chain. What it binds is unknown. The data derive from a study of response to subunit inactivated influenza vaccine. Study-level results: Each seasonal flu vaccination may recruit only limited new T cells, authors suggested.

Via MiXCR, TCRdb re-called the RT-PCR reads, giving one row per CDR3 protein. The sample lists 550,000 to 650,000 distinct CDR3 sequences; approximately 10% were seen once. Per the germline V gene, CDR1 is MDHEN and CDR2 is SYDVKM. The CDR3 runs to 16 residues. V was pared by 5 bases and J by 4 bases, with 21 bases between. This sequence joins TRBV28 and TRBJ2-7; D is undetermined. This sample comprised PBMCs from blood, obtained on the day of vaccination. This sequence was found in a man aged 50-59 years who received an inactivated influenza vaccine. CDR3 in DNA: TGTGCCAGCAGTCAGCCCCTCGGACCGTCAGGATACGAGCAGTACTTC. Its protein product is CASSQPLGPSGYEQYF.